Sequencing of this TCR beta chain was carried out in a study of tissue T cells after allogeneic stem cell transplantation. Germline CDR1 is SGHSA and CDR2 is FRNQAP. The V gene end was trimmed by 0 bases and the J gene end by 0 bases; junction bases not matched to a gene: 2. The length of the CDR3 is 16 residues. Libraries were prepared by immunoSEQ multiplex PCR; TCRdb keeps only in-frame clonotypes and omits some of them. The data show roughly 20,000 clones, roughly three quarters seen once. Whole-study findings and limits: In patients and mice, blood and spleen missed much of tissue repertoire. Alloreactivity or antigen specificity of tissue TCRs was not determined; some clones might be host cells. Shared clones across patients were few; motif clustering revealed tissue-specific shared signatures.

This clone was detected once. Its antigen is currently unknown. Germline and genes here are mouse. The CDR3 goes on 1 residue after the read ends, and that part is filled in from the germline J gene. The gene calls are TRBV16 and TRBJ2-4; 8 positions match TRBD2. The sample was blood. The TCR sequence derives from a female BALB/c mouse in good health. Strain MHC haplotype: H2-d. The covered CDR3 bases are TGTGCAAGCAGCTTAGAGCTGGGGGGAAGTCAAAACACCTTGTAC. Amino acid sequence: CASSLELGGSQNTLY. The complete CDR3 protein is CASSLELGGSQNTLYF.